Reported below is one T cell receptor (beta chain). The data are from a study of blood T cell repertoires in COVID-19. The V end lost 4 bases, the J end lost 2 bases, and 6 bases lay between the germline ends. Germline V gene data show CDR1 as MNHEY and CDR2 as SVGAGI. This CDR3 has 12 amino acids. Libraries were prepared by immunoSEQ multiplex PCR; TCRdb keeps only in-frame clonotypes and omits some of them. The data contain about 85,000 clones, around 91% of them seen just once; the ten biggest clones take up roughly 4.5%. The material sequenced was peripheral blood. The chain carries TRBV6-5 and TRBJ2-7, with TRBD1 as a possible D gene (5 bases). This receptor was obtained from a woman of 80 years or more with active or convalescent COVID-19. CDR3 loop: CASSSTAYEQYF. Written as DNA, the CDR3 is TGTGCCAGCAGTTCGACAGCCTACGAGCAGTACTTC.